This section outlines one TCR beta chain sequence together with its context. Its antigen is currently unknown. The data were obtained in a study of cytomegalovirus exposure and HLA in healthy donors. Study outcomes and limitations: There were about 160 TCR beta chains listed as cytomegalovirus-associated. CMV serostatus alone was available as immune exposure information.

CDR1 and CDR2 from the germline V gene are LNHDA and SQIVND (reference sequence). The CDR3 is 12 amino acids. V shed 8 bases and J 4 bases; nucleotides not matched to a gene: 2. PCR employed 60 Vbeta and 13 Jbeta primers. TCRdb keeps only in-frame clones here, not all; method: immunoSEQ multiplex PCR. The repertoire holds approximately 100,000 clones, less than 85% seen once, with less than 8% in the top ten. Donors counted as nominally healthy when sampled, yet unrecorded immune exposures were likely. The TCR originated in a man aged 40-50 years in good health and CMV-seropositive. This chain links TRBV19 with TRBJ1-1, with 9 bases aligning to TRBD1. Sequenced material: PBMCs. CDR3 in amino acids: CASDRGGTEAFF. The DNA for the CDR3 is TGTGCCAGTGACAGGGGGGGCACTGAAGCTTTCTTT.